The source of this T cell receptor (beta chain) is a study of OX40 agonist ivuxolimab in advanced cancers. V lost 0 bases and J lost 11, with 14 bases in between. Germline CDR1 reads SGHRS; CDR2 reads YFSETQ. The length of the CDR3 is 14 residues. Produced via immunoSEQ multiplex PCR; TCRdb's table is partial and in-frame only. The sample records 75,000 to 80,000 clones, 80% to 90% being singletons. Blood got drawn at baseline, again on cycle 4 day 1, and then on cycle 7 day 1. The sequencing here drew on CD4+ or CD8+ T cells sorted from blood, taken in a trial of the OX40 agonist ivuxolimab. The receptor was derived from an adult with an advanced solid tumor such as melanoma, head and neck, liver or kidney cancer. This chain links TRBV5-1 with TRBJ1-4; D is unresolved. CDR3 coding DNA: TGCGCCAGCAGCTTGGGGGGTTGGGAGCGGAAACTGTTTTTT. Protein sequence: CASSLGGWERKLFF. Full variable domain (remainder filled in from reference TRBV5-1 and TRBJ1-4): KAGVTQTPRYLIKTRGQQVTLSCSPISGHRSVSWYQQTPGQGLQFLFEYFSETQRNKGNFPGRFSGRQFSNSRSEMNVSTLELGDSALYLCASSLGGWERKLFFGSGTQLSVL.